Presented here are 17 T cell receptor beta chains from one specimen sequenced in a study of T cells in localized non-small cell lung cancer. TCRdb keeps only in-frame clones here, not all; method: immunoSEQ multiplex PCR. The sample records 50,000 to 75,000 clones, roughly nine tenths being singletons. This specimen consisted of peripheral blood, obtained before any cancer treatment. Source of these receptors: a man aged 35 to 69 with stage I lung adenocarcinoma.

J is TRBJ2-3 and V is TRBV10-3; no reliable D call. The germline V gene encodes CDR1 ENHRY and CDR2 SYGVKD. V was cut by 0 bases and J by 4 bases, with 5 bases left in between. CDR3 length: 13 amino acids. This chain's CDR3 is CAISESEADTQYF. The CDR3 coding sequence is TGTGCCATCAGTGAGTCTGAGGCAGATACGCAGTATTTT.

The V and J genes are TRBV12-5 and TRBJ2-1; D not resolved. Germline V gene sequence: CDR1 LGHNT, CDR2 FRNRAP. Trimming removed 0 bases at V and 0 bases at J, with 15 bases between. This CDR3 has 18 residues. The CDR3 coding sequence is TGTGCTAGTGGTTTGGTAAATAGGTCGGGCTCCTCCTACAATGAGCAGTTCTTC. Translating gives CASGLVNRSGSSYNEQFF.

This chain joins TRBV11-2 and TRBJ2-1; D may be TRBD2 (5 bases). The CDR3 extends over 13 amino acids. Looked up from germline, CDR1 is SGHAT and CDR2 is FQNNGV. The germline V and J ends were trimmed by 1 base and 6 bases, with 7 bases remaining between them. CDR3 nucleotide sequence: TGTGCCAGCAGCTTAGCGGGATTCAATGAGCAGTTCTTC. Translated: CASSLAGFNEQFF.

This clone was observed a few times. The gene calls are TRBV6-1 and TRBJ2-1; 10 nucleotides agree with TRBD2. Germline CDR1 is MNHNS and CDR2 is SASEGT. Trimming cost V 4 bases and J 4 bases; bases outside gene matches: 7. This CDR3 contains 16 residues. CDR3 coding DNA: TGTGCCAGCAGTGTAGAAGTAGCGGGGGGTTACAATGAGCAGTTCTTC. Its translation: CASSVEVAGGYNEQFF.

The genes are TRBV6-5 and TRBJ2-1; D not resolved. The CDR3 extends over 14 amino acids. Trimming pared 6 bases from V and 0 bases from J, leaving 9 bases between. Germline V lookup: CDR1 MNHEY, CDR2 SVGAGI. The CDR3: CASRPKGSYNEQFF. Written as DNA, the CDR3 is TGTGCCAGCAGACCGAAGGGCTCCTACAATGAGCAGTTCTTC.

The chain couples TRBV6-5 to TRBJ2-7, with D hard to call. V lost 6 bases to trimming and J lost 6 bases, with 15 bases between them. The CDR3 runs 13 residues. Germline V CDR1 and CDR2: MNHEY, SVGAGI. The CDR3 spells CASSGPGEVEQYF. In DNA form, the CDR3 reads TGTGCCAGCAGCGGACCTGGGGAAGTCGAGCAGTACTTC.

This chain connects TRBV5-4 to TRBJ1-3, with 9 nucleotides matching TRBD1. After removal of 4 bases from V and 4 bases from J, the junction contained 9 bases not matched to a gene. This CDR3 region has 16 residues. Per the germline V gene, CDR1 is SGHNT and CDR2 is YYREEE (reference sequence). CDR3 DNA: TGTGCCAGCAGCCCTGGGACAGGGTCGATAGGAAACACCATATATTTT. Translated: CASSPGTGSIGNTIYF.

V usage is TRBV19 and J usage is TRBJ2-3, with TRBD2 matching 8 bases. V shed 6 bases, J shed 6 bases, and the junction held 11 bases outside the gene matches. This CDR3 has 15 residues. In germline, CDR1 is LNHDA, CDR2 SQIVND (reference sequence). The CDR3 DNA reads TGTGCCAGTAGCCTGGGGGTGACTAGCGCGGATACGCAGTATTTT. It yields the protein CASSLGVTSADTQYF.

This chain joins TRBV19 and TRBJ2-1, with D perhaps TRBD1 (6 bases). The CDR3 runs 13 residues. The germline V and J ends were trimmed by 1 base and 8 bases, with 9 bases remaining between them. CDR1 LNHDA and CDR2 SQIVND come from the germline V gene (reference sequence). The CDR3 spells CASSIVQGYEQFF. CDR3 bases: TGTGCCAGTAGTATAGTCCAGGGGTATGAGCAGTTCTTC.

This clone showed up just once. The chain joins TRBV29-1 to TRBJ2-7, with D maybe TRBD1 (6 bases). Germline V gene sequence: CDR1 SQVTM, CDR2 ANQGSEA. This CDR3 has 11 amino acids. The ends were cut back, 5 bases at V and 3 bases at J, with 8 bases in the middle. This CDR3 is CSVLDSYEQYF. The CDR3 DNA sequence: TGCAGCGTTTTGGACAGCTACGAGCAGTACTTC.

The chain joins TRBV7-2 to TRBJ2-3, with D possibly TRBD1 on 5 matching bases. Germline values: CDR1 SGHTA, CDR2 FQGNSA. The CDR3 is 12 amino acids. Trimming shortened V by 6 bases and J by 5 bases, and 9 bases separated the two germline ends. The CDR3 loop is CASRLQGDTQYF. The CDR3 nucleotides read TGTGCCAGCAGACTCCAGGGAGATACGCAGTATTTT. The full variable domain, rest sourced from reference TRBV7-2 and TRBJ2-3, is GAGVSQSPSNKVTEKGKDVELRCDPISGHTALYWYRQSLGQGLEFLIYFQGNSAPDKSGLPSDRFSAERTGGSVSTLTIQRTQQEDSAVYLCASRLQGDTQYFGPGTRLTVL.

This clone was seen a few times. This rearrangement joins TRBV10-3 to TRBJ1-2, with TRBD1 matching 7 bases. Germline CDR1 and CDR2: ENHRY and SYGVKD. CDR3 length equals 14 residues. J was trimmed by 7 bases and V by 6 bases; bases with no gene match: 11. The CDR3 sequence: CAIRDDRVGGGYTF. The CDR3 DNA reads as TGTGCCATCAGGGATGACAGGGTAGGAGGTGGCTACACCTTC.

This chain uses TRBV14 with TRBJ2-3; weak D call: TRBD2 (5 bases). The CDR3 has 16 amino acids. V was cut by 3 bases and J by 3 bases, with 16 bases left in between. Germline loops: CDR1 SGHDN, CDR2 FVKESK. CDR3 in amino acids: CASSQVGNTWTDTQYF. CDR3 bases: TGTGCCAGCAGCCAGGTCGGGAATACGTGGACAGATACGCAGTATTTT.

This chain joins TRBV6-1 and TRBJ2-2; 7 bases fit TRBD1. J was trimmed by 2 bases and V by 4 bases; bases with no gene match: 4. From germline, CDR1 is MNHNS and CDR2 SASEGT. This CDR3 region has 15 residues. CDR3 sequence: CASSARDRNTGELFF. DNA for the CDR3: TGTGCCAGCAGTGCCAGGGACAGAAACACCGGGGAGCTGTTTTTT.

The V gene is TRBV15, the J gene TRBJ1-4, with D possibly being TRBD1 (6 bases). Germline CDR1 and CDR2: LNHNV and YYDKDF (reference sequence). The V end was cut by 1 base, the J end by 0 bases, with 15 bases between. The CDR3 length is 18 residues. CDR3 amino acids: CATSRGRTAAATNEKLFF. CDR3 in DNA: TGTGCCACCAGCAGAGGACGGACAGCCGCTGCAACTAATGAAAAACTGTTTTTT. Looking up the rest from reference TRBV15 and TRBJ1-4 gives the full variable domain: DAMVIQNPRYQVTQFGKPVTLSCSQTLNHNVMYWYQQKSSQAPKLLFHYYDKDFNNEADTPDNFQSRRPNTSFCFLDIRSPGLGDTAMYLCATSRGRTAAATNEKLFFGSGTQLSVL.

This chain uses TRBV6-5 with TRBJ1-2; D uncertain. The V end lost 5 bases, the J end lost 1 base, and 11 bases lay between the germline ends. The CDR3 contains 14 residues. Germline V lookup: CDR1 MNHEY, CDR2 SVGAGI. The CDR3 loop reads CASSTTPLNYGYTF. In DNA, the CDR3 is TGTGCCAGCAGTACGACTCCACTTAACTATGGCTACACCTTC.

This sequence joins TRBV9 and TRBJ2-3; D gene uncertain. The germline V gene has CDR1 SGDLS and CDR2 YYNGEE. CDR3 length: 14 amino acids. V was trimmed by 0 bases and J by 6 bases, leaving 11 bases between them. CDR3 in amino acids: CASSVVGTGDTQYF. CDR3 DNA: TGTGCCAGCAGCGTAGTGGGTACTGGTGATACGCAGTATTTT.